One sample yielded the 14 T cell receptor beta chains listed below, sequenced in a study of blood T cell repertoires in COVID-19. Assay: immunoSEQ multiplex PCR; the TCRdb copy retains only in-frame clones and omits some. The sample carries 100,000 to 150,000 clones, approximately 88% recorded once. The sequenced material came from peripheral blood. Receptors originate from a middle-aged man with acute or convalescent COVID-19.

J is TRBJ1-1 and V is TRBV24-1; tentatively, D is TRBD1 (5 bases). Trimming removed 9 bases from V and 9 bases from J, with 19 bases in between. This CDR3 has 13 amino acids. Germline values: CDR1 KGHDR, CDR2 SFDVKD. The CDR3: CATATRVRRKAFF. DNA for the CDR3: TGTGCCACCGCGACCAGGGTTAGGCGAAAAGCTTTCTTT.

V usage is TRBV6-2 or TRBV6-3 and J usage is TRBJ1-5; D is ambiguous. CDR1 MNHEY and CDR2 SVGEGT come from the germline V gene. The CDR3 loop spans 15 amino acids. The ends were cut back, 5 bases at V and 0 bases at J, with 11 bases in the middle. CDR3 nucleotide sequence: TGTGCCAGCAGTGAGGTTACGCCTAGCAATCAGCCCCAGCATTTT. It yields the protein CASSEVTPSNQPQHF.

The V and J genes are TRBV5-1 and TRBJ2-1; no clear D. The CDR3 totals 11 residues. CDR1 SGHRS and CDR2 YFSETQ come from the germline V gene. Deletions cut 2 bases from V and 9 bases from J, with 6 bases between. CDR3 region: CASSLESEQFF. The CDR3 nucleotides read TGCGCCAGCAGCTTAGAGAGTGAGCAGTTCTTC.

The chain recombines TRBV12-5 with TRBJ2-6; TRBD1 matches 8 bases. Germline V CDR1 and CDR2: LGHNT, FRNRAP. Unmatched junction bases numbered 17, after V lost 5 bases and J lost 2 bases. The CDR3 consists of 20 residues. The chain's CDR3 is CASGPGPGQVSGPGANVLTF. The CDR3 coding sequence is TGTGCTAGTGGTCCCGGACCGGGACAGGTTTCAGGCCCTGGGGCCAACGTCCTGACTTTC.

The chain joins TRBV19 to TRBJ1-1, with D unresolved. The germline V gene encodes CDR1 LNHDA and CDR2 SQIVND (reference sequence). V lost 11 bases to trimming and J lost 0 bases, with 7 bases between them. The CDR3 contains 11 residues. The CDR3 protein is CAAPVNTEAFF. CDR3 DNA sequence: TGTGCCGCCCCAGTGAACACTGAAGCTTTCTTT. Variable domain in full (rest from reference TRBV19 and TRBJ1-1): DGGITQSPKYLFRKEGQNVTLSCEQNLNHDAMYWYRQDPGQGLRLIYYSQIVNDFQKGDIAEGYSVSREKKESFPLTVTSAQKNPTAFYLCAAPVNTEAFFGQGTRLTVV.

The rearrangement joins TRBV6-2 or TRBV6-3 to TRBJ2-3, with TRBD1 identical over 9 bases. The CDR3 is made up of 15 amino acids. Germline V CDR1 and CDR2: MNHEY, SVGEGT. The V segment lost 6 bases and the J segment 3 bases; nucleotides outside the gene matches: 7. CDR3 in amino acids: CASSTRDRETDTQYF. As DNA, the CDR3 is TGTGCCAGCAGCACCCGGGACAGGGAAACAGATACGCAGTATTTT.

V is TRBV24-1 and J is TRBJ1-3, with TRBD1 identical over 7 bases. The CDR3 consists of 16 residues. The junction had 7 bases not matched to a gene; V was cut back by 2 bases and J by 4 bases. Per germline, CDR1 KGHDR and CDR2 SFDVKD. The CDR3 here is CATSDSRDRAGNTIYF. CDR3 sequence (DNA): TGTGCCACCAGTGATTCAAGAGACAGGGCCGGAAACACCATATATTTT.

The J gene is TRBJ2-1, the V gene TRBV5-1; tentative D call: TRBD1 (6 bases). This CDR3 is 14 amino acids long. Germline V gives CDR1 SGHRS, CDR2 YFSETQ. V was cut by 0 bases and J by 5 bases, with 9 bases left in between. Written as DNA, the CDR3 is TGCGCCAGCAGCTTGGCCGGGACAAACAATGAGCAGTTCTTC. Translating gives CASSLAGTNNEQFF.

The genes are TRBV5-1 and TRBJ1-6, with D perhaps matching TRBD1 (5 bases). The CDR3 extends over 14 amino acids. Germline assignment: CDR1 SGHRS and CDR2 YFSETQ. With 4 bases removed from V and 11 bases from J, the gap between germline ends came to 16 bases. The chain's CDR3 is CASSGGGESAPLHF. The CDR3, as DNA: TGCGCCAGCAGCGGGGGGGGAGAGAGCGCACCCCTCCACTTT.

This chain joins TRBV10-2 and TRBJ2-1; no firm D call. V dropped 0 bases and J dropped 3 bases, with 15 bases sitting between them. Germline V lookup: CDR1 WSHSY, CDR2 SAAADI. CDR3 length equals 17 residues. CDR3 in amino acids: CASSESIQETNYNEQFF. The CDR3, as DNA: TGCGCCAGCAGTGAGTCGATCCAAGAAACTAACTACAATGAGCAGTTCTTC.

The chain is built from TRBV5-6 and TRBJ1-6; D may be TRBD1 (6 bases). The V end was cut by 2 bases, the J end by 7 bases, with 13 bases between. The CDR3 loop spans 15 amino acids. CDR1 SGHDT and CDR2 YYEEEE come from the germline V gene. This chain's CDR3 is CASSFGQLKNSPLHF. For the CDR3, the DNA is TGTGCCAGCAGCTTCGGACAGCTTAAGAATTCACCCCTCCACTTT. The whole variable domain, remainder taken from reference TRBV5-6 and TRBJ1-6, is DAGVTQSPTHLIKTRGQQVTLRCSPKSGHDTVSWYQQALGQGPQFIFQYYEEEERQRGNFPDRFSGHQFPNYSSELNVNALLLGDSALYLCASSFGQLKNSPLHFGNGTRLTVT.

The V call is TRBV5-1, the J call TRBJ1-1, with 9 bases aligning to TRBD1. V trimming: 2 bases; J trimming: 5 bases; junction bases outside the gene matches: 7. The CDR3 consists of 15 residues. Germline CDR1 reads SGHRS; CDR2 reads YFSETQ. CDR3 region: CASSFTGGVGTEAFF. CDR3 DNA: TGCGCCAGCAGCTTTACAGGGGGCGTAGGTACTGAAGCTTTCTTT.

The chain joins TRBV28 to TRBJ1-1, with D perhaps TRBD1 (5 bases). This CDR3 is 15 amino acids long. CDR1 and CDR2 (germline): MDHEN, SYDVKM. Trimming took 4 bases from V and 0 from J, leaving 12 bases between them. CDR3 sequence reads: CASSSDGALNTEAFF. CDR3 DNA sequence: TGTGCCAGCAGTTCCGATGGGGCCCTGAACACTGAAGCTTTCTTT.

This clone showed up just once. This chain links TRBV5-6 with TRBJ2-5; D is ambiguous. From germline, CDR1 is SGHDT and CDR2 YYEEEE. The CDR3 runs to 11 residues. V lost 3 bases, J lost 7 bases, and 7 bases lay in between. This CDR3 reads CASSSLGTQYF. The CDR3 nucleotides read TGTGCCAGCAGCTCCCTAGGGACCCAGTACTTC.